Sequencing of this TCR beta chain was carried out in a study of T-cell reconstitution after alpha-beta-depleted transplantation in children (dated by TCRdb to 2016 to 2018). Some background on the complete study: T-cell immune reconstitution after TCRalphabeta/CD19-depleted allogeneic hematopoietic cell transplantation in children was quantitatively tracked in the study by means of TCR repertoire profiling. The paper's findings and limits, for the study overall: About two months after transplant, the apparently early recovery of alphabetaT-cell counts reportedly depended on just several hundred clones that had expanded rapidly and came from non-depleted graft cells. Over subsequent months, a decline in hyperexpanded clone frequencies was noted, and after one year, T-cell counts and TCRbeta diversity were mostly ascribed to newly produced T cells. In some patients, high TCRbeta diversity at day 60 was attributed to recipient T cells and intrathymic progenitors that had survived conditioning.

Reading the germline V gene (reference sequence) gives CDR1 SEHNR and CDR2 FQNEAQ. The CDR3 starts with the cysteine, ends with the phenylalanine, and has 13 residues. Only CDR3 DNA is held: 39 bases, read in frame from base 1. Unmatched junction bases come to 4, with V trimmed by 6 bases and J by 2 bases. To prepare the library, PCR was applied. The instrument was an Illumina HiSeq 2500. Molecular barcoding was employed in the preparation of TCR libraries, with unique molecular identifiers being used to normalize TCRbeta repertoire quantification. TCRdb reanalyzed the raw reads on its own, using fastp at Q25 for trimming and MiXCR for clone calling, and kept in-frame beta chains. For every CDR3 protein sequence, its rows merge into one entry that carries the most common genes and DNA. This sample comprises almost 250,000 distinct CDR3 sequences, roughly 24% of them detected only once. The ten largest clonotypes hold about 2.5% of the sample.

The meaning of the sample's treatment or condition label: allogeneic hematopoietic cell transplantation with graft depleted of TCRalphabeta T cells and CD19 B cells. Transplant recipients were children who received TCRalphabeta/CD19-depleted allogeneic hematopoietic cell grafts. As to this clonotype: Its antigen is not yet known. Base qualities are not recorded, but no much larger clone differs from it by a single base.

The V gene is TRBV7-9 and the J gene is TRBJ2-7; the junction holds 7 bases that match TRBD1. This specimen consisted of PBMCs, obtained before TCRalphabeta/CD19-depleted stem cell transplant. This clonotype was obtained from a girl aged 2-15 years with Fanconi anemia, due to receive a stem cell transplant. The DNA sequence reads TGTGCCAGCAGACCAGACAGGGCCTACGAGCAGTACTTC. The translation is CASRPDRAYEQYF.